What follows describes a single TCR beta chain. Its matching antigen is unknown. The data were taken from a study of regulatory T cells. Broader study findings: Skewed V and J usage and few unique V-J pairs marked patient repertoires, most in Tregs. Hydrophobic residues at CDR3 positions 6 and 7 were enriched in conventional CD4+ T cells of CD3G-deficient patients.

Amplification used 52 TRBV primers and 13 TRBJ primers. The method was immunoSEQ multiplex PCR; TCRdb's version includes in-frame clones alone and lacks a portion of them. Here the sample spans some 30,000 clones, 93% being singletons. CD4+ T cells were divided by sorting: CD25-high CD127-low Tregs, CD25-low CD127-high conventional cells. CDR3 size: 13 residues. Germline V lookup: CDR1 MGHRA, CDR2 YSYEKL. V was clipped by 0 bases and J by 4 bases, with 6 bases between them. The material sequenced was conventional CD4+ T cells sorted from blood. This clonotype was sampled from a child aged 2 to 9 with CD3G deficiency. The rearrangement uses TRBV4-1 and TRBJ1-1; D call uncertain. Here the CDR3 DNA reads TGCGCCAGCAGCCAAGAGGGTGGCACTGAAGCTTTCTTT. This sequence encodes CASSQEGGTEAFF.